This T cell receptor (beta chain) was sequenced during a study of OX40 agonist ivuxolimab in advanced cancers. Study-level findings and limits: In CD8+ T cells, expanded clones were on average more numerous than in CD4+. Among some nonresponders, normalized T-cell clonal expansion was also low.

The CDR3 consists of 14 residues. CDR1 and CDR2 (germline): LNHDA, SQIVND (reference sequence). As concerns this clone: Its antigen is still unknown.

The method was immunoSEQ multiplex PCR; TCRdb's version includes in-frame clones alone and lacks a portion of them. Here the sample spans over 35,000 clones, about 89% being singletons. The gene calls are TRBV19 and TRBJ2-5, with 10 bases that match TRBD1. The DNA end lines up better with TRBJ2-7; the J call may be wrong. The material sequenced was CD4+ or CD8+ T cells sorted from blood, taken in a trial of the OX40 agonist ivuxolimab. The receptor's source is an adult with an advanced solid tumor such as melanoma, head and neck, liver or kidney cancer. The CDR3 DNA reads TGTGCCAGTAGGCCCGGGACAGGGGCCTACGAGCAGTACTTC. Protein sequence: CASRPGTGAYEQYF.